These T cell receptor beta chains were read from a single sample in a study of cytomegalovirus exposure and HLA in healthy donors. Sequenced by immunoSEQ multiplex PCR; TCRdb stores in-frame clones only, minus some. The sample lists approximately 160,000 clones, 55% to 70% seen once, with about 2.9% in the top ten. Source material: PBMCs. These receptors all stem from a woman in her thirties or forties in good health and CMV-seropositive. Each CDR3 is given with its conserved first and last residue. The order of the fields is clone size, CDR3 length, J gene, V gene, D gene, CDR3 protein, CDR3 DNA. A D gene is named only where the DNA matches it firmly. Rows give clone size only sometimes, using once, few, many, or a class for an expanded clone.

clone size: few
CDR3 length: 15
J gene: TRBJ1-1
V gene: TRBV29-1
D gene: -
CDR3 protein: CSGDISGFGNTEAFF
CDR3 DNA: TGCAGCGGCGACATCTCAGGGTTCGGAAACACTGAAGCTTTCTTT

clone size: -
CDR3 length: 12
J gene: TRBJ2-7
V gene: TRBV27
D gene: -
CDR3 protein: CASSPRSYEQYF
CDR3 DNA: TGTGCCAGCAGTCCGAGATCCTACGAGCAGTACTTC

clone size: few
CDR3 length: 15
J gene: TRBJ2-7
V gene: TRBV28
D gene: -
CDR3 protein: CASSRPSGGGNEQYF
CDR3 DNA: TGTGCCAGCAGCCGACCTTCCGGGGGAGGTAACGAGCAGTACTTC

clone size: few
CDR3 length: 14
J gene: TRBJ1-1
V gene: TRBV28
D gene: -
CDR3 protein: CASSLVVSRAEAFF
CDR3 DNA: TGTGCCAGCAGTTTAGTGGTTAGCAGGGCTGAAGCTTTCTTT

clone size: -
CDR3 length: 14
J gene: TRBJ1-2
V gene: TRBV2
D gene: TRBD1
CDR3 protein: CASSYRGEPGGYTF
CDR3 DNA: TGTGCCAGCAGTTACAGGGGAGAGCCCGGTGGCTACACCTTC

clone size: -
CDR3 length: 13
J gene: TRBJ1-5
V gene: TRBV2
D gene: -
CDR3 protein: CASSEERAQPQHF
CDR3 DNA: TGTGCCAGCAGTGAAGAACGAGCCCAGCCCCAGCATTTT

clone size: few
CDR3 length: 14
J gene: TRBJ2-7
V gene: TRBV4-1
D gene: TRBD1
CDR3 protein: CASSRGTEPYEQYF
CDR3 DNA: TGCGCCAGCAGCCGGGGGACAGAACCTTACGAGCAGTACTTC

clone size: -
CDR3 length: 14
J gene: TRBJ1-4
V gene: TRBV6-5
D gene: TRBD1
CDR3 protein: CASSPGQTNEKLFF
CDR3 DNA: TGTGCCAGCAGTCCGGGACAGACTAATGAAAAACTGTTTTTT

clone size: -
CDR3 length: 15
J gene: TRBJ2-5
V gene: TRBV7-6
D gene: TRBD2
CDR3 protein: CASSLISGGAETQYF
CDR3 DNA: TGTGCCAGCAGCCTCATTAGCGGGGGGGCAGAGACCCAGTACTTC

clone size: -
CDR3 length: 12
J gene: TRBJ1-1
V gene: TRBV28
D gene: -
CDR3 protein: CASTRGGTEAFF
CDR3 DNA: TGTGCCAGCACGAGAGGCGGCACTGAAGCTTTCTTT

clone size: -
CDR3 length: 12
J gene: TRBJ2-7
V gene: TRBV19
D gene: -
CDR3 protein: CASSPDRTVQYF
CDR3 DNA: TGTGCCAGTAGTCCAGACAGGACGGTGCAGTACTTC

clone size: -
CDR3 length: 14
J gene: TRBJ1-4
V gene: TRBV7-2
D gene: -
CDR3 protein: CASSFNRANEKLFF
CDR3 DNA: TGTGCCAGCAGCTTTAACAGGGCTAATGAAAAACTGTTTTTT

clone size: few
CDR3 length: 15
J gene: TRBJ2-2
V gene: TRBV6-5
D gene: TRBD2
CDR3 protein: CASNLAGANTGELFF
CDR3 DNA: TGTGCCAGCAATTTAGCGGGAGCGAACACCGGGGAGCTGTTTTTT

clone size: few
CDR3 length: 14
J gene: TRBJ2-7
V gene: TRBV9
D gene: -
CDR3 protein: CASSVEGRAGEQYF
CDR3 DNA: TGTGCCAGCAGCGTAGAAGGGAGAGCGGGCGAGCAGTACTTC

clone size: -
CDR3 length: 15
J gene: TRBJ2-7
V gene: TRBV6-1
D gene: TRBD1
CDR3 protein: CASSRGAGGSYEQYF
CDR3 DNA: TGTGCCAGCTCCCGGGGTGCAGGGGGCTCCTACGAGCAGTACTTC

clone size: -
CDR3 length: 15
J gene: TRBJ2-7
V gene: TRBV7-2
D gene: TRBD1
CDR3 protein: CASSSYPGQSYEQYF
CDR3 DNA: TGTGCCAGCAGCTCTTACCCGGGACAGTCCTACGAGCAGTACTTC

clone size: -
CDR3 length: 13
J gene: TRBJ1-5
V gene: TRBV6-5
D gene: TRBD1
CDR3 protein: CASRATGYQPQHF
CDR3 DNA: TGTGCCAGCAGAGCGACAGGGTATCAGCCCCAGCATTTT

clone size: few
CDR3 length: 12
J gene: TRBJ1-1
V gene: TRBV10-3
D gene: TRBD1
CDR3 protein: CAIGQGQTEAFF
CDR3 DNA: TGTGCCATCGGACAGGGCCAGACTGAAGCTTTCTTT

clone size: few
CDR3 length: 17
J gene: TRBJ2-6
V gene: TRBV12-5
D gene: TRBD1
CDR3 protein: CASGTGTGLAGANVLTF
CDR3 DNA: TGTGCTAGTGGTACCGGGACAGGGCTAGCCGGGGCCAACGTCCTGACTTTC

clone size: few
CDR3 length: 14
J gene: TRBJ2-7
V gene: TRBV2
D gene: TRBD1
CDR3 protein: CASRGLGQEGQQYF
CDR3 DNA: TGTGCCAGCAGGGGATTGGGACAGGAGGGTCAGCAGTACTTC

clone size: -
CDR3 length: 14
J gene: TRBJ1-3
V gene: TRBV14
D gene: -
CDR3 protein: CASSPRQYGNTIYF
CDR3 DNA: TGTGCCAGCAGCCCTAGACAGTATGGAAACACCATATATTTT

clone size: -
CDR3 length: 14
J gene: TRBJ2-5
V gene: TRBV6-6
D gene: -
CDR3 protein: CASSYVAPIETQYF
CDR3 DNA: TGTGCCAGCAGCTATGTCGCCCCTATCGAGACCCAGTACTTC

clone size: few
CDR3 length: 12
J gene: TRBJ1-4
V gene: TRBV28
D gene: -
CDR3 protein: CATVGGNEKLFF
CDR3 DNA: TGTGCCACCGTCGGGGGGAATGAAAAACTGTTTTTT

clone size: -
CDR3 length: 13
J gene: TRBJ2-3
V gene: TRBV9
D gene: -
CDR3 protein: CASSPTVLDTQYF
CDR3 DNA: TGTGCCAGCAGCCCGACAGTTCTGGATACGCAGTATTTT

clone size: -
CDR3 length: 15
J gene: TRBJ1-4
V gene: TRBV7-9
D gene: -
CDR3 protein: CASSLGGGTNEKLFF
CDR3 DNA: TGTGCCAGCAGCTTAGGGGGAGGAACTAATGAAAAACTGTTTTTT

clone size: -
CDR3 length: 20
J gene: TRBJ2-1
V gene: TRBV9
D gene: TRBD2
CDR3 protein: CASSVADGTSGRFSYNEQFF
CDR3 DNA: TGTGCCAGCAGCGTAGCTGATGGGACTAGCGGGAGGTTTTCCTACAATGAGCAGTTCTTC

clone size: once
CDR3 length: 12
J gene: TRBJ2-7
V gene: TRBV7-2
D gene: -
CDR3 protein: CASSPKLYEQYF
CDR3 DNA: TGTGCCAGCAGCCCTAAGCTCTACGAGCAGTACTTC

clone size: -
CDR3 length: 15
J gene: TRBJ2-1
V gene: TRBV7-6
D gene: TRBD1
CDR3 protein: CASSLVGTGTDEQFF
CDR3 DNA: TGTGCCAGCAGCTTAGTGGGGACAGGGACGGATGAGCAGTTCTTC

clone size: -
CDR3 length: 15
J gene: TRBJ2-1
V gene: TRBV5-6
D gene: -
CDR3 protein: CASSPPAGSYNEQFF
CDR3 DNA: TGTGCCAGCAGCCCTCCGGCGGGGAGCTACAATGAGCAGTTCTTC

clone size: once
CDR3 length: 13
J gene: TRBJ2-3
V gene: TRBV5-4
D gene: -
CDR3 protein: CASSLRVTDTQYF
CDR3 DNA: TGTGCCAGCAGCTTGCGTGTCACAGATACGCAGTATTTT

clone size: once
CDR3 length: 14
J gene: TRBJ1-1
V gene: TRBV6-5
D gene: -
CDR3 protein: CASSYGRGATEAFF
CDR3 DNA: TGTGCCAGCAGTTATGGGCGGGGGGCCACTGAAGCTTTCTTT

clone size: -
CDR3 length: 13
J gene: TRBJ1-2
V gene: TRBV5-1
D gene: -
CDR3 protein: CASSLSQGYGYTF
CDR3 DNA: TGCGCCAGCAGCTTGTCTCAGGGCTATGGCTACACCTTC

clone size: -
CDR3 length: 15
J gene: TRBJ2-5
V gene: TRBV29-1
D gene: TRBD2
CDR3 protein: CSVEAYAGGQETQYF
CDR3 DNA: TGCAGCGTTGAAGCGTACGCGGGGGGGCAAGAGACCCAGTACTTC

clone size: -
CDR3 length: 14
J gene: TRBJ2-3
V gene: TRBV27
D gene: TRBD2
CDR3 protein: CASRLAGGTDTQYF
CDR3 DNA: TGTGCCAGCAGACTAGCGGGGGGCACAGATACGCAGTATTTT

clone size: -
CDR3 length: 14
J gene: TRBJ1-5
V gene: TRBV7-9
D gene: TRBD1
CDR3 protein: CASSFGTGSQPQHF
CDR3 DNA: TGTGCCAGCAGCTTCGGGACAGGCAGTCAGCCCCAGCATTTT

clone size: -
CDR3 length: 17
J gene: TRBJ2-3
V gene: TRBV7-2
D gene: TRBD2
CDR3 protein: CASSLVAPKRGEDTQYF
CDR3 DNA: TGTGCCAGCAGCTTAGTTGCCCCCAAGCGGGGGGAAGATACGCAGTATTTT

clone size: -
CDR3 length: 14
J gene: TRBJ1-1
V gene: TRBV18
D gene: TRBD1
CDR3 protein: CASSPDRETTEAFF
CDR3 DNA: TGTGCCAGCTCACCGGACAGGGAAACAACTGAAGCTTTCTTT

clone size: -
CDR3 length: 13
J gene: TRBJ2-5
V gene: TRBV6-1
D gene: TRBD2
CDR3 protein: CASSAAGVETQYF
CDR3 DNA: TGTGCCAGCAGTGCAGCGGGAGTGGAGACCCAGTACTTC

clone size: -
CDR3 length: 17
J gene: TRBJ2-1
V gene: TRBV27
D gene: TRBD1
CDR3 protein: CASSSDRGLNSYNEQFF
CDR3 DNA: TGTGCCAGCAGTTCGGACAGGGGGCTCAACTCCTACAATGAGCAGTTCTTC

clone size: -
CDR3 length: 14
J gene: TRBJ1-1
V gene: TRBV7-9
D gene: TRBD1
CDR3 protein: CASSLATGDTEAFF
CDR3 DNA: TGTGCCAGCAGCTTAGCGACAGGGGACACTGAAGCTTTCTTT

clone size: -
CDR3 length: 15
J gene: TRBJ2-3
V gene: TRBV7-2
D gene: TRBD2
CDR3 protein: CASSSGLAGTDTQYF
CDR3 DNA: TGTGCCAGCAGCTCCGGACTAGCGGGGACGGATACGCAGTATTTT

clone size: -
CDR3 length: 18
J gene: TRBJ2-5
V gene: TRBV18
D gene: TRBD2
CDR3 protein: CASSSLFRLAGRDETQYF
CDR3 DNA: TGTGCCAGCTCATCACTTTTTCGTTTGGCAGGGAGGGATGAGACCCAGTACTTC

clone size: -
CDR3 length: 16
J gene: TRBJ1-5
V gene: TRBV19
D gene: -
CDR3 protein: CASSARESLSNQPQHF
CDR3 DNA: TGTGCCAGTAGTGCCCGGGAGTCCCTTAGCAATCAGCCCCAGCATTTT

clone size: -
CDR3 length: 16
J gene: TRBJ1-5
V gene: TRBV6-6
D gene: TRBD1
CDR3 protein: CASSSSTGGLGQPQHF
CDR3 DNA: TGTGCCAGCAGTTCGTCGACAGGGGGCTTAGGTCAGCCCCAGCATTTT

clone size: -
CDR3 length: 14
J gene: TRBJ2-1
V gene: TRBV27
D gene: -
CDR3 protein: CASVGTNSYNEQFF
CDR3 DNA: TGTGCCAGCGTTGGGACAAACTCCTACAATGAGCAGTTCTTC